This note documents a single T cell receptor (beta chain) sequence. Its target is unknown. These data belong to a study of T cells expressing NK-cell markers. Study summary: Just one sequenced donor of eight was HCMV-seronegative, while seven were seropositive. Study results and limitations: Several donors' CD3+CD56-NKG2C+ cells were dominated by the same clonotypes.

TCRdb reprocessed the 5' RACE reads and stores each CDR3 protein as one record, lacking DNA. The sample data list about 260,000 distinct CDR3 sequences. This CDR3 is built from 13 residues. This sequence was found in a woman aged 18 to 69 in good health. The rearrangement links TRBV12-3 or TRBV12-4 to TRBJ2-3. Sequenced material: blood T cells: a sorted CD56 or NKG2C T cell subset, CD4+ or CD8+ T cells, or bulk PBMC T cells (not recorded which). CDR3 residues: CASSSGYTDTQYF.